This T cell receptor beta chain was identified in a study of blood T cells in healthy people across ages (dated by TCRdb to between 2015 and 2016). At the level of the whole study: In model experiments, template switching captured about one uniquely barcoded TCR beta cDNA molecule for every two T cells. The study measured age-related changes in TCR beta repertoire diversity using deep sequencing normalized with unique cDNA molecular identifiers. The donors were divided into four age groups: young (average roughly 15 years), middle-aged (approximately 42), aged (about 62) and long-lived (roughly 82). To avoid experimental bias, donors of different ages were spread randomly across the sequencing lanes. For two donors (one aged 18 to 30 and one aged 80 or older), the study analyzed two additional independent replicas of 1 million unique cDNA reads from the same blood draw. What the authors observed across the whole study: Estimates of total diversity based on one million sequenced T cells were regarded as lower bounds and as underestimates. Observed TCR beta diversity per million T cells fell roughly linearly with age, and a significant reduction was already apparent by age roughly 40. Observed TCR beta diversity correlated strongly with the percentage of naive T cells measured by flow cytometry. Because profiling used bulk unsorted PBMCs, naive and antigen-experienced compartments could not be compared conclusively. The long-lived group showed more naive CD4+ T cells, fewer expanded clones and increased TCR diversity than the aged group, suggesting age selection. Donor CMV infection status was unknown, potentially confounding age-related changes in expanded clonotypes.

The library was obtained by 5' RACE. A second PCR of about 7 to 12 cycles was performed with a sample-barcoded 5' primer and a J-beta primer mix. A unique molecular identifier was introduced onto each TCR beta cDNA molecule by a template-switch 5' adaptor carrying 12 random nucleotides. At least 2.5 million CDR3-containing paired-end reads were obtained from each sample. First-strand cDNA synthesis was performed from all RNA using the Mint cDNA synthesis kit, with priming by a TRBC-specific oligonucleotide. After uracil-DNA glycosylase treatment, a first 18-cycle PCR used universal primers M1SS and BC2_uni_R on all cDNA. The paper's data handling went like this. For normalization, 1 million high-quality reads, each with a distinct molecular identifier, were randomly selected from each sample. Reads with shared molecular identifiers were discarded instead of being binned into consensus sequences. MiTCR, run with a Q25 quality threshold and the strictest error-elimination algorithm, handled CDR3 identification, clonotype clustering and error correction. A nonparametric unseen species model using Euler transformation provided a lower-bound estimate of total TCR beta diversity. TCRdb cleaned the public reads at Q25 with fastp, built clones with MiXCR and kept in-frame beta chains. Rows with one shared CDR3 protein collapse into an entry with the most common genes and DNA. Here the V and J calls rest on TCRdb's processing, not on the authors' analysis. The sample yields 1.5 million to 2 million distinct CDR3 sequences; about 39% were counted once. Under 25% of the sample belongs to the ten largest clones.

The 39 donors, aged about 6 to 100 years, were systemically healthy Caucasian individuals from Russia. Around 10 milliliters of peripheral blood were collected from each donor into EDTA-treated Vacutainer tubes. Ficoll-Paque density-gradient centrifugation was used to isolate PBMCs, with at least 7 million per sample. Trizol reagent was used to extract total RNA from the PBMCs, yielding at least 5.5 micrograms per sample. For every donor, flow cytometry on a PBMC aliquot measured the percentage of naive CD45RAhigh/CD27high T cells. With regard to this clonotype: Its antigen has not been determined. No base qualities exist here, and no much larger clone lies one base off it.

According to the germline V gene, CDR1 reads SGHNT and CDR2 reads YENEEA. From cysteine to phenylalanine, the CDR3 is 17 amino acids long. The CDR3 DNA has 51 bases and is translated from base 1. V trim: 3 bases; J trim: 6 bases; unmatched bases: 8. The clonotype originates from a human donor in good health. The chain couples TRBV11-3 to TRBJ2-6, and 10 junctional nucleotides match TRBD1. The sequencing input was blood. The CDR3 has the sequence CASSLRDRGYLANVLTF. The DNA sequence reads TGTGCCAGCAGCTTGCGGGACAGGGGCTATTTGGCCAACGTCCTGACTTTC.